This T cell receptor (beta chain) emerged from a study of high-grade serous ovarian cancer treatment subgroups. Study-level background: Mean per sample: around 14,000 reads, around 7,100 unique TCR beta rearrangements. Whole-study results and caveats: Without spatial data, bulk sequencing limits insight into HGSC tumor diversity. CDR1 and CDR2 were left unanalyzed; analyses focused on CDR3. Repertoire similarity ranged about 0.095 to 0.79 between tumors of one patient.

This clone was picked up one time. Antigen specificity is unknown. The repertoire was sequenced with immunoSEQ multiplex PCR; TCRdb's copy has only in-frame clones and lacks some. The repertoire includes 3,500 to 4,500 clones, 55% to 75% of them detected once, and less than 15% sits in the top ten. Tumor samples were taken before definitive surgery or chemotherapy. Deletions cut 3 bases from V and 2 bases from J, with 8 bases between. This CDR3 is 13 amino acids long. The germline V gene has CDR1 MNHGY and CDR2 SVAAGI. Sequencing was carried out using tumor tissue. This chain connects TRBV6-9 to TRBJ2-7; D is unresolved. The sequence came from a human donor with high-grade serous ovarian cancer. In nucleotides, the CDR3 is TGTGCCAGCAGTTACTCTGGGGCCTACGAGCAGTACTTC. It codes for CASSYSGAYEQYF.